A selection of T cell receptor beta chains follows, all from one sample in a study of CD8+ T cells in alopecia areata. TCRdb keeps only in-frame clones here, not all; method: immunoSEQ multiplex PCR. The sample records about 140,000 clones, 80% to 90% being singletons. The sequencing here drew on CD8+ T cells sorted from blood, taken at week 4, from a patient treated with tofacitinib. These receptors were obtained from a human donor with alopecia areata. Each CDR3 is given with its conserved first and last residue. D genes are given only for firm matches. Only part of the rows carry a size: once, few, many, or a class if the clone is expanded.

clone size	J gene	D gene	V gene	CDR3 protein	CDR3 DNA
-	TRBJ2-7	-	TRBV5-6	CASSLELRNYEQYF	TGTGCCAGCAGCTTGGAACTGAGAAACTACGAGCAGTACTTC
-	TRBJ2-7	TRBD1	TRBV7-9	CASSPGQGGEQYF	TGTGCCAGCAGCCCAGGACAGGGCGGCGAGCAGTACTTC
-	TRBJ2-4	-	TRBV7-9	CASSSLDSWENVQYF	TGTGCCAGCAGCTCCCTGGACAGCTGGGAAAACGTTCAGTACTTC
-	TRBJ2-3	-	TRBV5-1	CASSSLGTDTQYF	TGCGCCAGCAGCTCCTTAGGCACAGATACGCAGTATTTT
-	TRBJ1-1	-	TRBV27	CASSLRDWGEGNTEAFF	TGTGCCAGCAGTTTAAGGGACTGGGGAGAGGGGAACACTGAAGCTTTCTTT
-	TRBJ2-3	TRBD2	TRBV2	CASSLGLADPSTQYF	TGTGCCAGCAGCCTTGGACTAGCCGACCCGTCTACGCAGTATTTT
-	TRBJ1-1	-	TRBV7-6	CASSLQGNTEAFF	TGTGCCAGCAGCTTGCAGGGGAACACTGAAGCTTTCTTT
-	TRBJ2-7	TRBD1	TRBV30	CAWGKGQVYEQYF	TGTGCCTGGGGAAAGGGACAGGTCTACGAGCAGTACTTC
-	TRBJ1-2	-	TRBV27	CASSSISGRRDYGYTF	TGTGCCAGCAGCTCCATCTCGGGCAGACGAGACTATGGCTACACCTTC
once	TRBJ1-2	-	TRBV7-6	CASSSGSGYGYTF	TGTGCCAGCAGCTCAGGGTCGGGGTATGGCTACACCTTC